What follows describes a single T cell receptor beta chain. This sample is part of a study of blood T cell repertoires in COVID-19. Background on the study: Nucleic acid was either cDNA or gDNA, and it came from T cells, B-cell-depleted T cells, or PBMCs.

The V segment lost 4 bases and the J segment 4 bases; nucleotides outside the gene matches: 6. CDR1 and CDR2 from the germline V gene are SGHTA and FQGTGA. This CDR3 has 15 residues. Sequencing was performed with immunoSEQ multiplex PCR; in TCRdb, only in-frame clones are kept and a portion is missing. Of over 250,000 clones in the sample, 89% were seen once. The chain recombines TRBV7-3 with TRBJ2-3; 9 nucleotides agree with TRBD2. The sample taken for sequencing was peripheral blood. The sequence derives from a man aged 45-65 years with acute or convalescent COVID-19. This CDR3 reads CASSSSGERSDTQYF. CDR3 coding DNA: TGTGCCAGCAGCTCTAGCGGGGAAAGGTCAGATACGCAGTATTTT.